One sample yielded the 32 T cell receptor beta chains listed below, sequenced in a study of cytomegalovirus exposure and HLA in healthy donors. A multiplex PCR was run with 60 Vbeta primers and 13 Jbeta primers. Produced via immunoSEQ multiplex PCR; TCRdb's table is partial and in-frame only. The sample holds about 130,000 clones, around three quarters seen once. Sequenced sample: PBMCs. The origin of the receptors is a middle-aged man in good health and CMV-seronegative.

Written as DNA, the CDR3 is TGTGCCATCAGTGAGTCCGACAATGAGCAGTTCTTC. Translating it yields CAISESDNEQFF. The chain uses TRBV10-3 and TRBJ2-1; D is uncertain. The ends were cut back, 0 bases at V and 5 bases at J, with 2 bases in the middle. This CDR3 is built from 12 residues. Germline V gene sequence: CDR1 ENHRY, CDR2 SYGVKD.

The gene calls are TRBV11-2 and TRBJ1-4, with D unclear. The CDR3 has 13 amino acids. CDR1 and CDR2 (germline): SGHAT, FQNNGV. The ends were cut back, 3 bases at V and 8 bases at J, with 10 bases in the middle. The CDR3: CASSFPGSEKLFF. CDR3 in DNA: TGTGCCAGCAGCTTCCCGGGTTCAGAAAAACTGTTTTTT.

Written as DNA, the CDR3 is TGTGCCATCAGACGACTGCACAATGAGCAGTTCTTC. Translation gives CAIRRLHNEQFF. This sequence joins TRBV10-3 and TRBJ2-1, with no clear D. Germline CDR1 is ENHRY and CDR2 is SYGVKD. V lost 6 bases, J lost 5 bases, and 8 bases lay in between. The CDR3 consists of 12 residues.

The gene calls are TRBV6-5 and TRBJ1-6; a possible D gene is TRBD1 (5 bases). Germline V gene data show CDR1 as MNHEY and CDR2 as SVGAGI. Deletions cut 6 bases from V and 9 bases from J, with 18 bases between. The CDR3 spans 15 residues. The CDR3 sequence is CASSRTTDSTSPLHF. The CDR3 DNA is TGTGCCAGCAGCCGAACGACAGACTCTACTTCACCCCTCCACTTT.

The genes are TRBV28 and TRBJ1-5, with D unresolved. The CDR3 consists of 15 residues. Trimming removed 4 bases from V and 0 bases from J, with 10 bases in between. CDR1 MDHEN and CDR2 SYDVKM come from the germline V gene. CDR3 in DNA: TGTGCCAGCAGTTCGGCGGCAGTTAGCAATCAGCCCCAGCATTTT. Residues: CASSSAAVSNQPQHF.

The chain couples TRBV7-8 to TRBJ1-6, with 7 nucleotides matching TRBD1. Per germline, CDR1 SGHVS and CDR2 FQNEAQ. This CDR3 contains 15 residues. J was trimmed by 6 bases and V by 5 bases; bases with no gene match: 7. The DNA of the CDR3 is TGTGCCAGCAGCACCCCTACAGGGGTTAATTCACCCCTCCACTTT. This codes for CASSTPTGVNSPLHF.

The chain joins TRBV19 to TRBJ1-5, with D hard to call. The CDR3 is made up of 16 amino acids. The V gene's germline CDR1 is LNHDA and CDR2 SQIVND (reference sequence). Trimming cost V 1 base and J 2 bases, with 12 bases left between them. The CDR3, as DNA: TGTGCCAGTAGTATAGGGGCCGGAACGGGCAATCAGCCCCAGCATTTT. It yields the protein CASSIGAGTGNQPQHF. Supplemented by reference TRBV19 and TRBJ1-5, the full variable domain reads DGGITQSPKYLFRKEGQNVTLSCEQNLNHDAMYWYRQDPGQGLRLIYYSQIVNDFQKGDIAEGYSVSREKKESFPLTVTSAQKNPTAFYLCASSIGAGTGNQPQHFGDGTRLSIL.

A few counts support this clone. This chain joins TRBV6-5 and TRBJ2-7, with D possibly TRBD1 on 6 matching bases. The CDR3 loop spans 16 amino acids. Trimming shortened V by 0 bases and J by 1 base, and 13 bases separated the two germline ends. Looked up from germline, CDR1 is MNHEY and CDR2 is SVGAGI. The CDR3 DNA reads TGTGCCAGCAGTTACTCGGGCAGGGGAGTATCCTACGAGCAGTACTTC. Protein sequence: CASSYSGRGVSYEQYF.

This rearrangement joins TRBV28 to TRBJ2-7; TRBD1 aligns across 10 bases. The CDR3 is 15 amino acids. V dropped 5 bases and J dropped 2; count of bases not matched to a gene: 6. CDR1 is MDHEN and CDR2 is SYDVKM in the germline V gene. DNA for the CDR3: TGTGCCAGCAGTATATCCGGGACAGGGGCCTACGAGCAGTACTTC. Translating it yields CASSISGTGAYEQYF.

The chain combines TRBV6-5 with TRBJ1-5; D ambiguous. CDR3 size: 14 residues. V was cut by 5 bases and J by 5 bases, with 13 bases left in between. Germline V gene sequence: CDR1 MNHEY, CDR2 SVGAGI. CDR3 DNA sequence: TGTGCCAGCAGTCGTCCCGGTAACGATCAGCCCCAGCATTTT. This gives the protein CASSRPGNDQPQHF.

The chain combines TRBV5-1 with TRBJ1-2; D call uncertain. With 4 bases removed from V and 4 bases from J, the gap between germline ends came to 14 bases. The germline V gene encodes CDR1 SGHRS and CDR2 YFSETQ. This CDR3 region has 14 residues. The CDR3, as DNA: TGCGCCAGCAGCCCTGGTGGAGAAATCTATGGCTACACCTTC. It translates to CASSPGGEIYGYTF.

V gene TRBV4-1 combines with J gene TRBJ2-1, with D maybe TRBD2 (5 bases). Trimming took off 3 bases at V and 6 bases at J, with 15 bases between the two ends. This CDR3 has 15 amino acids. Looked up from germline, CDR1 is MGHRA and CDR2 is YSYEKL. The CDR3 sequence is CASSQLLEAGNEQFF. CDR3 DNA sequence: TGCGCCAGCAGCCAGTTACTGGAGGCCGGCAATGAGCAGTTCTTC.

The chain joins TRBV5-1 to TRBJ2-3; D remains ambiguous. The V end lost 3 bases, the J end lost 6 bases, and 5 bases lay between the germline ends. The CDR3 spans 11 residues. The germline V gene encodes CDR1 SGHRS and CDR2 YFSETQ. CDR3 in amino acids: CASSYTDTQYF. The CDR3 DNA is TGCGCCAGCAGCTACACGGATACGCAGTATTTT.

The CDR3 coding sequence is TGTGCCATCAGTGAGCAGCAGGCCAATCAGCCCCAGCATTTT. It codes for CAISEQQANQPQHF. The chain joins TRBV10-3 to TRBJ1-5, with unresolved D. The length of the CDR3 is 14 residues. Trimming cost V 2 bases and J 3 bases, with 8 bases left between them. Germline CDR1 ENHRY, CDR2 SYGVKD.

The rearrangement links TRBV5-4 to TRBJ2-1, with 12 nucleotides matching TRBD1. Germline V gene lookup returns CDR1 SGHNT and CDR2 YYREEE (reference sequence). The J segment lost 6 bases and the V segment lost 0 bases, leaving 7 bases of the junction unmatched. This CDR3 is 17 amino acids long. CDR3 nucleotides: TGTGCCAGCAGCTTGGGGGGGACAGGGGGCCGGGGCAATGAGCAGTTCTTC. This sequence encodes CASSLGGTGGRGNEQFF.

J is TRBJ2-1 and V is TRBV19; 11 bases align to TRBD2. Trimming cost V 8 bases and J 9 bases; bases outside gene matches: 6. Germline V gene lookup returns CDR1 LNHDA and CDR2 SQIVND (reference sequence). The CDR3 loop spans 13 amino acids. This CDR3 is CASQPGLAAEQFF. CDR3 coding DNA: TGTGCCAGTCAACCGGGACTAGCGGCTGAGCAGTTCTTC.

The chain is built from TRBV10-3 and TRBJ2-1, with D possibly being TRBD1 (5 bases). The CDR3 loop spans 14 amino acids. Deletions cut 10 bases from V and 2 bases from J, with 15 bases between. The V gene's germline CDR1 is ENHRY and CDR2 SYGVKD. CDR3 coding DNA: TGTGCCACAATGGAGACAGTCACCTACAATGAGCAGTTCTTC. This gives the protein CATMETVTYNEQFF.

The rearrangement joins TRBV5-4 to TRBJ1-3, with a weak D call TRBD1 (6 bases). The CDR3 sequence is 16 residues long. The germline V gene encodes CDR1 SGHNT and CDR2 YYREEE (reference sequence). V lost 4 bases, J lost 0 bases, and 14 bases lay in between. The CDR3 DNA is TGTGCCAGCAGCCCGCAGGGGCCCCGCTCTGGAAACACCATATATTTT. It codes for CASSPQGPRSGNTIYF.

J is TRBJ2-3 and V is TRBV29-1, with 7 nucleotides matching TRBD1. The CDR3 covers 14 residues. CDR1 and CDR2 from the germline V gene are SQVTM and ANQGSEA. The V and J ends lost 7 bases and 0 bases, in that order; junction bases with no gene match: 7. The CDR3 region has the DNA TGCAGCGCCCTGACAGGGTCTAGCACAGATACGCAGTATTTT. Protein: CSALTGSSTDTQYF.

The rearrangement uses TRBV5-1 and TRBJ1-2; 8 bases line up with TRBD1. J lost 2 bases, V lost 4 bases, and 7 bases had no gene match. This CDR3 spans 15 amino acids. Germline assignment: CDR1 SGHRS and CDR2 YFSETQ. The CDR3 sequence is CASSISQGANYGYTF. The DNA for the CDR3 is TGCGCCAGCAGCATATCTCAGGGGGCGAACTATGGCTACACCTTC.

The genes are TRBV5-4 and TRBJ2-5, with 8 positions matching TRBD2. Germline lookup yields CDR1 SGHNT and CDR2 YYREEE (reference sequence). The trim removed 1 base at V and 5 bases at J, leaving 10 bases unmatched. The CDR3 runs to 16 residues. CDR3 sequence: CASSLYAGGLGETQYF. CDR3 in DNA: TGTGCCAGCAGCTTGTACGCGGGGGGCCTGGGTGAGACCCAGTACTTC.

CDR3 sequence (DNA): TGTGCCAGCAGTGAACACCCGGGACAGGCAGCAGGGGCCAACGTCCTGACTTTC. This sequence encodes CASSEHPGQAAGANVLTF. This chain uses TRBV25-1 with TRBJ2-6, with 8 bases aligning to TRBD1. The CDR3 runs to 18 residues. Germline V gene lookup returns CDR1 MGHDK and CDR2 SYGVNS. Trimming cost V 2 bases and J 4 bases; bases outside gene matches: 10.

J is TRBJ2-3 and V is TRBV5-5, with 11 bases lining up with TRBD2. This CDR3 contains 14 residues. Germline V CDR1 and CDR2: SGHKS, YYEKEE (reference sequence). V lost 3 bases, J lost 3 bases, and 0 bases stayed unmatched. The CDR3 is CASSSSGGTDTQYF. The CDR3 bases are TGTGCCAGCAGCTCTAGCGGGGGGACAGATACGCAGTATTTT.

V usage is TRBV11-2 and J usage is TRBJ2-7; D gene uncertain. The CDR3 runs 12 residues. Trimming removed 3 bases from V and 3 bases from J, with 6 bases in between. Per germline, CDR1 SGHAT and CDR2 FQNNGV. The CDR3 loop is CASSLGSYEQYF. The DNA for the CDR3 is TGTGCCAGCAGCTTGGGCAGCTACGAGCAGTACTTC.

This clone was observed a handful of times. This chain joins TRBV19 and TRBJ2-5; 7 bases align to TRBD1. This CDR3 spans 14 amino acids. Trimming at V came to 2 bases and at J to 4 bases, leaving 4 bases not matched to a gene. From germline, CDR1 is LNHDA and CDR2 SQIVND (reference sequence). The DNA of the CDR3 is TGTGCCAGTAGTATAAGGGCAGGGGGAGAGACCCAGTACTTC. Residues: CASSIRAGGETQYF.

This chain joins TRBV7-9 and TRBJ1-5; 8 bases line up with TRBD1. V was pared by 8 bases and J by 0 bases, with 3 bases of the junction left unmatched. CDR3 length: 14 amino acids. Per germline, CDR1 SEHNR and CDR2 FQNEAQ (reference sequence). CDR3 DNA: TGTGCCAGCGGGACAGGTCCTAGCAATCAGCCCCAGCATTTT. This sequence encodes CASGTGPSNQPQHF.

The chain uses TRBV27 and TRBJ2-2, with TRBD2 identical over 8 bases. CDR3 length equals 16 residues. Germline values: CDR1 MNHEY, CDR2 SMNVEV (reference sequence). After removal of 0 bases from V and 6 bases from J, the junction contained 6 bases not matched to a gene. As DNA, the CDR3 is TGTGCCAGCAGTTTATCCGCGGGAGGAAGTGCCGGGGAGCTGTTTTTT. As protein: CASSLSAGGSAGELFF.

The CDR3 DNA is TGTGCCTGGAGCGGCTCAGGGTACGAGCAGTACTTC. Translated, it gives CAWSGSGYEQYF. The chain carries TRBV30 and TRBJ2-7; D might be TRBD1 (5 bases). Trimming took 3 bases from V and 4 from J, leaving 10 bases between them. Germline V lookup: CDR1 GTSNPN, CDR2 SVGIG (reference sequence). The CDR3 runs 12 residues.

This chain links TRBV5-1 with TRBJ2-5, with 7 nucleotides matching TRBD1. V dropped 2 bases and J dropped 0; count of bases not matched to a gene: 7. In germline, CDR1 is SGHRS, CDR2 YFSETQ. The length of the CDR3 is 16 residues. The CDR3 bases are TGCGCCAGCAGCTTAACCGGGACAGCAAACCAAGAGACCCAGTACTTC. Translation: CASSLTGTANQETQYF. Based on the CDR3 plus reference TRBV5-1 and TRBJ2-5, the full variable domain is KAGVTQTPRYLIKTRGQQVTLSCSPISGHRSVSWYQQTPGQGLQFLFEYFSETQRNKGNFPGRFSGRQFSNSRSEMNVSTLELGDSALYLCASSLTGTANQETQYFGPGTRLLVL.

The chain joins TRBV5-1 to TRBJ2-5; D possibly corresponds to TRBD2 (6 bases). This CDR3 contains 13 residues. Germline V gene lookup returns CDR1 SGHRS and CDR2 YFSETQ. Deletions cut 2 bases from V and 9 bases from J, with 14 bases between. CDR3 coding DNA: TGCGCCAGCAGCTTCGGAGGGGAGGAGGCCCAGTACTTC. Translating it yields CASSFGGEEAQYF. Together with reference TRBV5-1 and TRBJ2-5, the CDR3 gives the full variable domain: KAGVTQTPRYLIKTRGQQVTLSCSPISGHRSVSWYQQTPGQGLQFLFEYFSETQRNKGNFPGRFSGRQFSNSRSEMNVSTLELGDSALYLCASSFGGEEAQYFGPGTRLLVL.

The gene calls are TRBV2 and TRBJ2-2; unclear D gene. This CDR3 is 13 amino acids long. Germline values: CDR1 SNHLY, CDR2 FYNNEI. V was pared by 6 bases and J by 3 bases, with 8 bases between. Here the CDR3 DNA reads TGTGCCAGCAGGACAAGACACACCGGGGAGCTGTTTTTT. Its protein is CASRTRHTGELFF.

The rearrangement joins TRBV6-6 to TRBJ1-6; TRBD1 agrees at 8 bases. Looked up from germline, CDR1 is MNHNY and CDR2 is SVGAGI (reference sequence). The CDR3 sequence is 16 residues long. Germline trimming cut 5 bases from V and 6 bases from J; bases unmatched to any gene: 9. CDR3 sequence reads: CASSTRQGLGNSPLHF. CDR3 DNA: TGTGCCAGCAGTACGAGACAGGGGCTAGGTAATTCACCCCTCCACTTT.